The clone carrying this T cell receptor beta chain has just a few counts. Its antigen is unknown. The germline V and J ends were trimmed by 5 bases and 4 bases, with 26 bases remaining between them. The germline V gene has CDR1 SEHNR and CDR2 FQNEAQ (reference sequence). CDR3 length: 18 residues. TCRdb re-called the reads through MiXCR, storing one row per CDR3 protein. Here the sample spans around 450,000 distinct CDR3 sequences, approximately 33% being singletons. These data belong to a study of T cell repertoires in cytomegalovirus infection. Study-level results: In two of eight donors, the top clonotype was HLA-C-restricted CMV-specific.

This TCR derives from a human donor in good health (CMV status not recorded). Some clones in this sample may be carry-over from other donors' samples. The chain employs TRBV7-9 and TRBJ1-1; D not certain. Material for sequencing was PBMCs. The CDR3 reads CASSPLALRPTPGTEAFF. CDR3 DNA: TGTGCCAGCAGCCCCCTAGCCCTGCGACCGACTCCAGGCACTGAAGCTTTCTTT.